This TCR beta chain was sequenced in a study of identifying expanded T cells in peripheral blood. On this clone: Antigen: not known.

The method was immunoSEQ multiplex PCR; TCRdb's version includes in-frame clones alone and lacks a portion of them. The sample holds 90,000 to 110,000 clones; about 87% are singletons and the top ten take around 8.2%. Study outcomes and limitations: Differentially abundant clones: about 1.2 between replicates, approximately 16 at around 2 weeks, over 18 at four. Across healthy donors, higher total template counts meant significantly greater two-week count variance.

The V and J ends lost 5 bases and 6 bases respectively, with 14 bases between them. Germline V gives CDR1 MDHEN, CDR2 SYDVKM. This CDR3 has 13 amino acids. The sequence was collected from a person aged 18 to 75 in good health. J is TRBJ2-7 and V is TRBV28; D is ambiguous. Sequences were obtained from blood. The CDR3 nucleotides read TGTGCCAGCAGTCCATCGAGTTACCTCGAGCAGTACTTC. Translated, it gives CASSPSSYLEQYF.